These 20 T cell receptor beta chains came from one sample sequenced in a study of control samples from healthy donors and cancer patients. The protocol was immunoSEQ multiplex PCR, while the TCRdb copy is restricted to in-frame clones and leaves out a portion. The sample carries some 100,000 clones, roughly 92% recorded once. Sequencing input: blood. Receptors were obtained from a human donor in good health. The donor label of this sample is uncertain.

Here the CDR3 reads CASSAAATNTGELFF. The DNA of the CDR3 is TGTGCCAGCAGTGCAGCAGCTACGAACACCGGGGAGCTGTTTTTT. The chain couples TRBV2 to TRBJ2-2; D gene unclear. The CDR3 runs 15 residues. V was cut by 4 bases and J by 0 bases, with 9 bases left in between. CDR1 is SNHLY, CDR2 FYNNEI, per germline. Supplemented by reference TRBV2 and TRBJ2-2, the full variable domain reads EPEVTQTPSHQVTQMGQEVILRCVPISNHLYFYWYRQILGQKVEFLVSFYNNEISEKSEIFDDQFSVERPDGSNFTLKIRSTKLEDSAMYFCASSAAATNTGELFFGEGSRLTVL.

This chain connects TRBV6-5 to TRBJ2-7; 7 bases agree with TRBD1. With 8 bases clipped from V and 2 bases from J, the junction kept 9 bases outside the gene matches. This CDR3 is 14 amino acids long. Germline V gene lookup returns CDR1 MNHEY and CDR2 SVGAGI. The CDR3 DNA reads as TGTGCCAGCGGGCCAGGGGGTCTCCCCTACGAGCAGTACGTC. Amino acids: CASGPGGLPYEQYV.

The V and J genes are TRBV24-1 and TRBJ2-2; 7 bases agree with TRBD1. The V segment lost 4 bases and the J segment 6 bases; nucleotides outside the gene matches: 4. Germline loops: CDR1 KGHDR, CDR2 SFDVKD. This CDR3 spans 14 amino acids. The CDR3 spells CATSEQGIAGELFF. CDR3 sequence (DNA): TGTGCCACCAGTGAACAGGGGATAGCCGGGGAGCTGTTTTTT.

The CDR3 bases are TGTGCCAGCAGCACGAGGGGTCCCCATTCACCCCTCCACTTT. This gives the protein CASSTRGPHSPLHF. This chain connects TRBV9 to TRBJ1-6; D is perhaps TRBD1 (5 bases). This CDR3 region has 14 residues. V lost 4 bases, J lost 8 bases, and 13 bases lay in between. The germline gives CDR1 SGDLS, CDR2 YYNGEE.

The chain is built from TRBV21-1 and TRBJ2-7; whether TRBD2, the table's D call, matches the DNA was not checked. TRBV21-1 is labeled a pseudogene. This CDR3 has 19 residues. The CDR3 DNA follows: TGTGCCAGCAGCAAAGAAGGTAGCGGGGGGGCCCGGAAAAGATACGAGCAGTACGTC. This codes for CASSKEGSGGARKRYEQYV.

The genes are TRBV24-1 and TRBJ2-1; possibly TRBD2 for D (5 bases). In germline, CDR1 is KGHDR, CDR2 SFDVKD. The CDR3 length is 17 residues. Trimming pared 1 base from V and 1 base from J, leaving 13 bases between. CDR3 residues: CATSDLSRGLSYNEQFF. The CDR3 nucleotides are TGTGCCACCAGTGATTTATCCCGGGGTTTATCCTACAATGAGCAGTTCTTC.

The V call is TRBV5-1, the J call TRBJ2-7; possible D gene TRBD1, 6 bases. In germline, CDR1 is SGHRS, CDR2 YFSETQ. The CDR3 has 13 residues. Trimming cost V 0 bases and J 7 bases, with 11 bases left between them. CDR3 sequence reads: CASSLDRVREQYF. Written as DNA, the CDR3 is TGCGCCAGCAGCTTGGACAGGGTCCGTGAGCAGTACTTC.

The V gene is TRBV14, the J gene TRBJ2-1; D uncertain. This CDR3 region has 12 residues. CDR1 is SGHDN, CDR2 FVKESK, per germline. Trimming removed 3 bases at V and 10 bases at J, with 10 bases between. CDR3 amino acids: CASSHDTLEQFF. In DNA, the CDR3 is TGTGCCAGCAGCCATGATACTTTGGAGCAGTTCTTC.

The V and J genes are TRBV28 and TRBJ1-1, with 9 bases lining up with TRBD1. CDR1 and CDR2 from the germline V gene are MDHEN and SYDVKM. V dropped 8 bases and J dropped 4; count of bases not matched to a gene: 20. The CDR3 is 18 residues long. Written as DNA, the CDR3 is TGTGCCAGCCAACCCGGGACAGGGAGGGGTCTGACTAGCACTGAAGCTTTCTTT. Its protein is CASQPGTGRGLTSTEAFF.

CDR3 DNA sequence: TGTGCCTGGAACCCGCCAGAAGGCTACACCTTC. Translation: CAWNPPEGYTF. J is TRBJ1-2 and V is TRBV30; D is unresolved. The CDR3 runs 11 residues. The V gene's germline CDR1 is GTSNPN and CDR2 SVGIG (reference sequence). Trimming stripped 4 bases from V and 8 bases from J, with 11 bases between.

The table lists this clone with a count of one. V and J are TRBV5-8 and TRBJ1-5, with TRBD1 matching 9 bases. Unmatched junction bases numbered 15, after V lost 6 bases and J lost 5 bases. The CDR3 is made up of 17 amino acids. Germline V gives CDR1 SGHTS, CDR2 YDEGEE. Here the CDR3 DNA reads TGTGCCAGCACCTTTAGGACAGGGGTGTTTATAGATCAGCCCCAGCATTTT. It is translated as CASTFRTGVFIDQPQHF. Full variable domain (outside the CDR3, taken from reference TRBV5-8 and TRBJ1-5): EAGVTQSPTHLIKTRGQQATLRCSPISGHTSVYWYQQALGLGLQFLLWYDEGEERNRGNFPPRFSGRQFPNYSSELNVNALELEDSALYLCASTFRTGVFIDQPQHFGDGTRLSIL.

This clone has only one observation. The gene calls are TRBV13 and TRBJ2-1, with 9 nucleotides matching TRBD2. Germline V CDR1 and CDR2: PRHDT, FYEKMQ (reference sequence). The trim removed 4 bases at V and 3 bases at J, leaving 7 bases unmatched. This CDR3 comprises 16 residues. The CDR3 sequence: CASSSAKLAGYNEQFF. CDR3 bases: TGTGCCAGCAGCTCGGCCAAACTAGCGGGCTACAATGAGCAGTTCTTC. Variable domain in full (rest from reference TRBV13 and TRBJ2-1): AAGVIQSPRHLIKEKRETATLKCYPIPRHDTVYWYQQGPGQDPQFLISFYEKMQSDKGSIPDRFSAQQFSDYHSELNMSSLELGDSALYFCASSSAKLAGYNEQFFGPGTRLTVL.

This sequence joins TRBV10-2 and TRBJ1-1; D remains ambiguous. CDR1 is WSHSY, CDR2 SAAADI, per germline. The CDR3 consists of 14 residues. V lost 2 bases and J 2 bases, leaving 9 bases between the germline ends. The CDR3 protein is CASSEPTVNTEAFF. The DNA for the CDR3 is TGCGCCAGCAGTGAGCCGACTGTAAACACTGAAGCTTTCTTT.

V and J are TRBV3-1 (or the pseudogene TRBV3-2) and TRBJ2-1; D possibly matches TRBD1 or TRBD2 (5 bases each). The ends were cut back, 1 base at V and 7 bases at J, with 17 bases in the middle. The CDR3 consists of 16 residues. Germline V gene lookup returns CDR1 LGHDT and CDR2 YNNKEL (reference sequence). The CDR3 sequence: CASSQGSGTPDNEQFF. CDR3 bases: TGTGCCAGCAGCCAAGGTAGTGGGACGCCCGATAATGAGCAGTTCTTC.

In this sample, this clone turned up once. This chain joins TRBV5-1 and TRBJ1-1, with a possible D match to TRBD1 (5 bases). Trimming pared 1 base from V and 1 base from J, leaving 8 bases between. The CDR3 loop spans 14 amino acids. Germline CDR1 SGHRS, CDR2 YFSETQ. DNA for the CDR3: TGCGCCAGCAGCTTGACAGGCCGGAACACTGAAGCTTTCTTT. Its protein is CASSLTGRNTEAFF.

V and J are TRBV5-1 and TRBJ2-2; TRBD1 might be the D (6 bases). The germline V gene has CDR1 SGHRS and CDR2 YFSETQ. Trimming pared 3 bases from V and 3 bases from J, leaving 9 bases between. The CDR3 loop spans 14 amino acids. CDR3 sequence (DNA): TGCGCCAGCAGCTGGACAGAATACACCGGGGAGCTGTTTTTT. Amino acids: CASSWTEYTGELFF. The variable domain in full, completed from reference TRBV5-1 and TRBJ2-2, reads KAGVTQTPRYLIKTRGQQVTLSCSPISGHRSVSWYQQTPGQGLQFLFEYFSETQRNKGNFPGRFSGRQFSNSRSEMNVSTLELGDSALYLCASSWTEYTGELFFGEGSRLTVL.

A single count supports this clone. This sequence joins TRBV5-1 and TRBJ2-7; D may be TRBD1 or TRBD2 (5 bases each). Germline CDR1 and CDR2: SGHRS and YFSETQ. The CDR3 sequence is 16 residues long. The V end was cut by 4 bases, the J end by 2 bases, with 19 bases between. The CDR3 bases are TGCGCCAGCAGCCGCACGGGACCAAACACCGCCTACGAGCAGTACTTC. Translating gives CASSRTGPNTAYEQYF. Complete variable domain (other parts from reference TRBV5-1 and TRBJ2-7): KAGVTQTPRYLIKTRGQQVTLSCSPISGHRSVSWYQQTPGQGLQFLFEYFSETQRNKGNFPGRFSGRQFSNSRSEMNVSTLELGDSALYLCASSRTGPNTAYEQYFGPGTRLTVT.

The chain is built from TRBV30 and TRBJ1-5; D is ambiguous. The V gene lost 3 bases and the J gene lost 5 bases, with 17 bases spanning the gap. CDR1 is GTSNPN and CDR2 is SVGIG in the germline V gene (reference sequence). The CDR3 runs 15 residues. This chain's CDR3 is CAWRNAGGKHQPQHF. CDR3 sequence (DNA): TGTGCCTGGAGGAACGCGGGAGGCAAGCATCAGCCCCAGCATTTT.

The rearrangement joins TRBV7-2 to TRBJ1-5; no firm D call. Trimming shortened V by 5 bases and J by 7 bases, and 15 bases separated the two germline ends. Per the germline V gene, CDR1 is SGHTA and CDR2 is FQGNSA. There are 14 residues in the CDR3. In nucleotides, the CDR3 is TGTGCCAGCAGCAAACCCGGGAGTTTACAGCCCCAGCATTTT. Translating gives CASSKPGSLQPQHF.

CDR3 in amino acids: CAWSGRYNQPQHF. CDR3 nucleotides: TGTGCCTGGAGTGGTCGATACAATCAGCCCCAGCATTTT. This rearrangement joins TRBV30 to TRBJ1-5; D gene uncertain. Trimming took 1 base from V and 3 from J, leaving 7 bases between them. The CDR3 is made up of 13 amino acids. Germline V gene data show CDR1 as GTSNPN and CDR2 as SVGIG (reference sequence).